This T cell receptor (beta chain) was identified during a study of beta chain features in type 1 diabetes. General study points: The analysis here could not establish whether HLA type shapes TCRB rearrangement. Shortening that was moderate but significant affected the TCRB CDR3s of Type 1 diabetes patients in all four CD4+ subsets.

TCRB transcripts that were expressed got sequenced, as all of the isolated RNA had been reverse transcribed. Method: immunoSEQ multiplex PCR; TCRdb's copy keeps in-frame clones and lacks some. The table has approximately 470,000 clones, about 29% seen once. Only one count was recorded for this clone. Its antigen is undetermined. There are 15 residues in the CDR3. The V gene end was trimmed by 0 bases and the J gene end by 5 bases; junction bases not matched to a gene: 5. The germline V gene has CDR1 GTSNPN and CDR2 SVGIG (reference sequence). The TCR sequence derives from a man aged 18 to 30 in good health. The J gene is TRBJ1-5, the V gene TRBV30, with 9 positions matching TRBD1. Material for sequencing was naive CD4+ T cells from blood. CDR3 loop: CAWSVNDRGDQPQHF. The CDR3 DNA reads as TGTGCCTGGAGTGTGAATGACAGGGGGGATCAGCCCCAGCATTTT.